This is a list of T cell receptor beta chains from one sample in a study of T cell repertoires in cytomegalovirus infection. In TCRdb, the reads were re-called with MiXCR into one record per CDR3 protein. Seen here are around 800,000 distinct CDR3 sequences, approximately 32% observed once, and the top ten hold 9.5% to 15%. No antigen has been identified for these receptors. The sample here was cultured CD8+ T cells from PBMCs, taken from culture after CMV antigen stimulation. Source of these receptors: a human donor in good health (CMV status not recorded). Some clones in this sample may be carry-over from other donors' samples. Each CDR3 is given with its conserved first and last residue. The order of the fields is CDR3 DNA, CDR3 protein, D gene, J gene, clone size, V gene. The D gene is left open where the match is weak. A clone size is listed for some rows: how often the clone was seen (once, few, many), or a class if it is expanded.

cdr3_nt: TGTGCCAGCAGCATCCGGGACAGGGGGCCTCGTGAGACCCAGTACTTC
cdr3_aa: CASSIRDRGPRETQYF
d_call: TRBD1
j_call: TRBJ2-5
clone_size: .
v_call: TRBV5-4

cdr3_nt: TGTGCCAGCAGCTTATTTTTTCCAGGACAGGGATCGTCTAACTATGGCTACACCTTC
cdr3_aa: CASSLFFPGQGSSNYGYTF
d_call: TRBD1
j_call: TRBJ1-2
clone_size: many
v_call: TRBV7-2

cdr3_nt: TGTGCCAGCAGCTTCGACAGGGTCCAGGAGGGGGATGAGCAGTTCTTC
cdr3_aa: CASSFDRVQEGDEQFF
d_call: .
j_call: TRBJ2-1
clone_size: .
v_call: TRBV9

cdr3_nt: TGTGCCAGCAGCCCGGGACAGGGCCAGCTGTTTTTT
cdr3_aa: CASSPGQGQLFF
d_call: TRBD1
j_call: TRBJ2-2
clone_size: .
v_call: TRBV2

cdr3_nt: TGTGCCAGCAACTTACAGGGGTCGGGAGATGGCTACACCTTC
cdr3_aa: CASNLQGSGDGYTF
d_call: TRBD1
j_call: TRBJ1-2
clone_size: .
v_call: TRBV5-4

cdr3_nt: TGTGCCAGCACCCGGGGGTATCGCACAGATACGCAGTATTTT
cdr3_aa: CASTRGYRTDTQYF
d_call: .
j_call: TRBJ2-3
clone_size: .
v_call: TRBV6-6

cdr3_nt: TGTGCCAGCAGTTTAGCGCTCGGGGTTCGGCGAACAGATACGCAGTATTTT
cdr3_aa: CASSLALGVRRTDTQYF
d_call: .
j_call: TRBJ2-3
clone_size: few
v_call: TRBV12-3/TRBV12-4

cdr3_nt: TGTGCCAGCAGACCGGACGGCCAAGAGACCCAGTACTTC
cdr3_aa: CASRPDGQETQYF
d_call: .
j_call: TRBJ2-5
clone_size: .
v_call: TRBV7-2

cdr3_nt: TGTGCCAGCAGCTTAGCTGGATACAGGAGCTCCTACAATGAGCAGTTCTTC
cdr3_aa: CASSLAGYRSSYNEQFF
d_call: .
j_call: TRBJ2-1
clone_size: many
v_call: TRBV7-9

cdr3_nt: TGTGCCAGCAGCCCTCTCCGGGGACACGAAACAGATACGCAGTATTTT
cdr3_aa: CASSPLRGHETDTQYF
d_call: .
j_call: TRBJ2-3
clone_size: many
v_call: TRBV7-2

cdr3_nt: TGTGCCAGTAGTATCAGGGGGCTGGGGAACACTGAAGCTTTCTTT
cdr3_aa: CASSIRGLGNTEAFF
d_call: TRBD1
j_call: TRBJ1-1
clone_size: few
v_call: TRBV19

cdr3_nt: TGTGCCAGCAGCGGGGGGACAGGGTTGTCAATGAACACTGAAGCTTTCTTT
cdr3_aa: CASSGGTGLSMNTEAFF
d_call: TRBD1
j_call: TRBJ1-1
clone_size: many
v_call: TRBV5-5

cdr3_nt: TGTGCCAGCCAATACCCCGGGACACCGGGTAGCAATCAGCCCCAGCATTTT
cdr3_aa: CASQYPGTPGSNQPQHF
d_call: .
j_call: TRBJ1-5
clone_size: .
v_call: TRBV6-2/TRBV6-3

cdr3_nt: TGTGCCACCACGTCGGTCGGGGCTAGTGAGCAGTTCTTC
cdr3_aa: CATTSVGASEQFF
d_call: .
j_call: TRBJ2-1
clone_size: .
v_call: TRBV15

cdr3_nt: TGTGCCAGCAGCCAAGCCCCCGGATCCCCCAGGGGCTACACCTTC
cdr3_aa: CASSQAPGSPRGYTF
d_call: .
j_call: TRBJ1-2
clone_size: .
v_call: TRBV14

cdr3_nt: TGTGCCAGCAGCGACTCCGGGGGGGGCTATATACGTGAGCAGTACTTC
cdr3_aa: CASSDSGGGYIREQYF
d_call: TRBD2
j_call: TRBJ2-7
clone_size: few
v_call: TRBV5-4

cdr3_nt: TGCGCCAGCAGCTTCGTGGGACATGTTGAGACCCAGTACTTC
cdr3_aa: CASSFVGHVETQYF
d_call: .
j_call: TRBJ2-5
clone_size: few
v_call: TRBV4-1

cdr3_nt: TGCAGTGCTAGAGTAGGGCCAGGACGACAAGAGACCCAGTACTTC
cdr3_aa: CSARVGPGRQETQYF
d_call: .
j_call: TRBJ2-5
clone_size: .
v_call: TRBV20-1

cdr3_nt: TGTGCCAGCAGTGAAACGCACTTGAGCTCCTATAATTCACCCCTCCACTTT
cdr3_aa: CASSETHLSSYNSPLHF
d_call: .
j_call: TRBJ1-6
clone_size: .
v_call: TRBV2

cdr3_nt: TGCGCCAGCAGCCCCGGACCCCCTGGGTATCAGCTAGAGAAACTGTTTTTT
cdr3_aa: CASSPGPPGYQLEKLFF
d_call: .
j_call: TRBJ1-4
clone_size: .
v_call: TRBV4-1

cdr3_nt: TGTGCCAGCAGGGCGGATGCAGGGTACTATGGCTACACCTTC
cdr3_aa: CASRADAGYYGYTF
d_call: .
j_call: TRBJ1-2
clone_size: .
v_call: TRBV2

cdr3_nt: TGTGCCTCCAGCCGGGCAGGGTTGAACACTGAAGCTTTCTTT
cdr3_aa: CASSRAGLNTEAFF
d_call: .
j_call: TRBJ1-1
clone_size: many
v_call: TRBV7-3

cdr3_nt: TGTGCCAGCAGCCCCCGGACTAGCGGGGGTCCCTTATCCTACGAGCAGTACTTC
cdr3_aa: CASSPRTSGGPLSYEQYF
d_call: TRBD2
j_call: TRBJ2-7
clone_size: many
v_call: TRBV7-2